These T cell receptor beta chains were read from a single sample in a study of blood T cell repertoires in COVID-19. Here immunoSEQ multiplex PCR was the method, and the copy in TCRdb shows in-frame clones only, minus some. The sample has some 90,000 clones, about 82% seen once. The specimen sequenced was peripheral blood. The receptors come from a human donor in a cohort sampled during active COVID-19. Both conserved end residues are part of each CDR3. The D gene is left open where the match is weak. The size of a clone is reported for some rows only, either as once, few or many, or as a class for expanded clones.

TRBJ2-7 - TRBD2 TRBV28 TGTGCCACCCTGGGGTTAGCTAGCGGCTCCTACGAGCAGTACTTC CATLGLASGSYEQYF
TRBJ2-7 once - TRBV4-3 TGCGCCAGCAGCCAAGAAGGGCCCGGGGGGCTCTCCTACGAGCAGTACTTC CASSQEGPGGLSYEQYF
TRBJ2-1 - - TRBV12-3/TRBV12-4 TGTGCCAGCAGTTCGGGTAAAGGTGAGCAGTTCTTC CASSSGKGEQFF
TRBJ2-7 - - TRBV11-2 TGTGCCAGCAGCCTCGGGTCTTCTTACGAGCAGTACTTC CASSLGSSYEQYF
TRBJ2-6 - - TRBV5-1 TGCGCCAGCACCGGCCCGGGGGGGGCCAACGTCCTGACTTTC CASTGPGGANVLTF
TRBJ1-4 - - TRBV7-9 TGTGCCAGCAGCTTCGTGGGCTCCGAAAAACTGTTTTTT CASSFVGSEKLFF
TRBJ2-7 - TRBD1 TRBV10-2 TGCGCCAGCAGCCCCGGCGGGACAGGGCACGAGCAGTACTTC CASSPGGTGHEQYF
TRBJ2-3 - TRBD2 TRBV5-1 TGCGCCAGCAGCAAAGGACTAGCGGGAGGGTTCACAGATACGCAGTATTTT CASSKGLAGGFTDTQYF
TRBJ1-6 - TRBD1 TRBV5-6 TGTGCCAGCAGCTTGGCCTCAGGGGGCCGGTATTCACCCCTCCACTTT CASSLASGGRYSPLHF
TRBJ2-1 - TRBD2 TRBV7-9 TGTGCCAGCAGCGGGACTAGCGGGGGGGCCCGGAATGAGCAGTTCTTC CASSGTSGGARNEQFF
TRBJ1-6 - - TRBV19 TGTGCCAGTAGTTCCCTCGGGGTCAAGGATTCACCCCTCCACTTT CASSSLGVKDSPLHF
TRBJ2-7 - - TRBV19 TGTGCCAGTAGCCCACAAACTAGCCCCTCCTACGAGCAGTACTTC CASSPQTSPSYEQYF
TRBJ1-1 - TRBD1 TRBV5-4 TGTGCCAGCAGGTCCGGGACAGGCATGAACACTGAAGCTTTCTTT CASRSGTGMNTEAFF
TRBJ1-3 - - TRBV4-3 TGCGCCAGCAGCCAAGAATCCAGAAACACCATATATTTT CASSQESRNTIYF
TRBJ1-3 - - TRBV7-9 TGTGCCAGCAGCCCGATGGGGGGTTCTGGAAACACCATATATTTT CASSPMGGSGNTIYF
TRBJ2-3 few - TRBV3-1/TRBV3-2 TGTGCCAGCAGCTACGGCCGGGGGCAGTATTTT CASSYGRGQYF
TRBJ1-1 - - TRBV29-1 TGCAGCGTCCTAGAGACTGGGAACACTGAAGCTTTCTTT CSVLETGNTEAFF
TRBJ2-1 once - TRBV7-9 TGTGCCAGCAGGACAGCTAGTCCCTATGAGCAGTTCTTC CASRTASPYEQFF
TRBJ2-5 - - TRBV29-1 TGCAGCGTTGACTACGTGCAAGAGACCCAGTACTTC CSVDYVQETQYF
TRBJ2-1 once - TRBV6-1 TGTGCCAGCAGTGAAAGGAGTGTTTACAATGAGCAGTTCTTC CASSERSVYNEQFF
TRBJ2-7 - TRBD1 TRBV4-3 TGCGCCAGCGGATTAAACAGGGGGCGTGACTACGAGCAGTACTTC CASGLNRGRDYEQYF
TRBJ2-3 - TRBD2 TRBV6-1 TGTGCCAGCAGTGAACTTAAGGGTAGCGGGGGCACAGATACGCAGTATTTT CASSELKGSGGTDTQYF
TRBJ1-5 - - TRBV19 TGTGCCAGTAGTACTGGGACACAGGGTATGTATCAGCCCCAGCATTTT CASSTGTQGMYQPQHF
TRBJ1-2 - - TRBV29-1 TGCAGCGTTACCAGGGCAGGATCTAACTATGGCTACACCTTC CSVTRAGSNYGYTF
TRBJ2-2 - - TRBV7-2 TGTGCCAGCAGCCAGCCGGGACTCGCCGTCACCGGGGAGCTGTTTTTT CASSQPGLAVTGELFF
TRBJ2-1 - TRBD1 TRBV4-3 TGCGCCAGCAGCCAGGGGCCGATGACAGGGGGGACTTACAATGAGCAGTTCTTC CASSQGPMTGGTYNEQFF
TRBJ2-3 - - TRBV18 TGTGCCAGCTCACCATTTTACGGGGGAGACACAGATACGCAGTATTTT CASSPFYGGDTDTQYF
TRBJ2-7 - - TRBV12-5 TGTGCTAGTGGTTTGCCCCAGTGGGGGGAGGACCCCTACGAGCAGTACTTC CASGLPQWGEDPYEQYF
TRBJ1-4 few - TRBV5-5 TGTGCCAGCAGCTTAGGGTTTGGAGGGATTAATGAAAAACTGTTTTTT CASSLGFGGINEKLFF
TRBJ2-3 - TRBD2 TRBV11-2 TGTGCCAGCAGCGGTAGACTAGCGGGGTTCACAGATACGCAGTATTTT CASSGRLAGFTDTQYF
TRBJ1-1 - TRBD1 TRBV7-9 TGTGCCAGCAGCCCCATACAGGGGGACGACACTGAAGCTTTCTTT CASSPIQGDDTEAFF
TRBJ1-1 - - TRBV7-2 TGTGCCAGCAGCTTAGTAGCTCGGGATTCTGAAGCTTTCTTT CASSLVARDSEAFF
TRBJ2-1 - - TRBV9 TGTGCCAGCAGCGGAGTTCGGGGTGAGCAGTTCTTC CASSGVRGEQFF
TRBJ2-7 few - TRBV27 TGTGCCAGCAGTGGACCGGGCGGGGAGCAGTACTTC CASSGPGGEQYF
TRBJ2-3 - - TRBV27 TGTGCCAGCACGGGACTCCTTAGGGATACGCAGTATTTT CASTGLLRDTQYF